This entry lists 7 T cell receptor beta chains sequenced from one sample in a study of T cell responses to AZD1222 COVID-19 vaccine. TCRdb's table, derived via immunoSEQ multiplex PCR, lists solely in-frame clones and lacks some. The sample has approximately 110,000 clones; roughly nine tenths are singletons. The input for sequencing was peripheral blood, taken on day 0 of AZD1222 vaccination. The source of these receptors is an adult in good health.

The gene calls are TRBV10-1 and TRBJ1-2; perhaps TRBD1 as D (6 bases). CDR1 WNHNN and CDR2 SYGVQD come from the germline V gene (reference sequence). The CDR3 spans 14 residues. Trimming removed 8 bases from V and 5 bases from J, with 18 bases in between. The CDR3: CASSEGESLYGYTF. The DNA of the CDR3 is TGCGCCAGCTCCGAGGGGGAAAGCTTGTATGGCTACACCTTC.

The CDR3 nucleotides are TGTGCCAGCAGTCCCTTTCAGGGGAGCACTGAAGCTTTCTTT. It specifies CASSPFQGSTEAFF. The J gene is TRBJ1-1, the V gene TRBV6-5; D is possibly TRBD1 (6 bases). CDR3 length equals 14 residues. Germline lookup yields CDR1 MNHEY and CDR2 SVGAGI. V was shortened by 5 bases and J by 4 bases, with 14 bases between the two germline ends.

The CDR3: CASSQDKSPRQFF. The CDR3, as DNA: TGCGCCAGCAGCCAAGATAAATCCCCACGGCAGTTCTTC. J is TRBJ2-1 and V is TRBV4-3; D gene unclear. Germline CDR1 and CDR2: LGHNA and YSLEER. This CDR3 has 13 amino acids. Trimming took 0 bases from V and 12 from J, leaving 12 bases between them.

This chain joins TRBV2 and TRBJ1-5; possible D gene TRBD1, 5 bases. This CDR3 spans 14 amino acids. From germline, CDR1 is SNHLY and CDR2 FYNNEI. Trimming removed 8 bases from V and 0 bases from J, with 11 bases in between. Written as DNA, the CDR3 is TGTGCCAGCCGAGGCGGGACTAGCAATCAGCCCCAGCATTTT. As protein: CASRGGTSNQPQHF.

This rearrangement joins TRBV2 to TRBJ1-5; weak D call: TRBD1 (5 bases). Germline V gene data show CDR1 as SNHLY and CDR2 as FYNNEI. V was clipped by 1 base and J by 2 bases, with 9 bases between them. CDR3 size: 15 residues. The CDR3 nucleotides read TGTGCCAGCAGTGAAGAGGGGCAGGGCAATCAGCCCCAGCATTTT. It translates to CASSEEGQGNQPQHF.

This CDR3 is CASQTGSDTEAFF. For the CDR3, the DNA is TGTGCCAGCCAGACAGGGTCGGACACTGAAGCTTTCTTT. This chain links TRBV18 with TRBJ1-1; TRBD1 aligns across 7 bases. V shed 8 bases, J shed 3 bases, and the junction held 6 bases outside the gene matches. The CDR3 spans 13 residues. The germline gives CDR1 KGHSH, CDR2 LQKENI.

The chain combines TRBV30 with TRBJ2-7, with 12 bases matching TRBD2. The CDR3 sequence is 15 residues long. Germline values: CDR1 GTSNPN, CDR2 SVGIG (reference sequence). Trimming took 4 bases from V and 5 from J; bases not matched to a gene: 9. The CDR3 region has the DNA TGTGCCTGGACTAGCGGGAGGGGGTCCCTTGACGAGCAGTACTTC. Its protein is CAWTSGRGSLDEQYF.